Listed below are T cell receptor beta chains from one sample, sequenced in a study of shared clonotypes between healthy human individuals. Clones were read by immunoSEQ multiplex PCR, and TCRdb kept only the in-frame ones, dropping some. The sample lists about 1.9 million clones, approximately 92% seen once, with about 1.7% in the top ten. Sequencing was done on a sample of naive CD8+ T cells from PBMCs. These receptors all come from a man between 18 and 35 years old in good health. Some clones in this sample may be carry-over from other donors' samples. The CDR3 runs from the conserved cysteine through the conserved F or W. The D gene is left open where the match is weak. Only part of the rows carry a size: once, few, many, or a class if the clone is expanded.

cdr3_aa: CASSQDDRGYLYNEQFF
cdr3_nt: TGCGCCAGCAGCCAAGATGATAGGGGCTACCTCTACAATGAGCAGTTCTTC
d_call: -
v_call: TRBV4-1
j_call: TRBJ2-1
clone_size: -

cdr3_aa: CASSQRTSGRDTQYF
cdr3_nt: TGTGCCAGCAGTCAGAGGACTAGCGGGAGGGATACGCAGTATTTT
d_call: TRBD2
v_call: TRBV28
j_call: TRBJ2-3
clone_size: -

cdr3_aa: CASSLGLAGVDEQYF
cdr3_nt: TGTGCCAGCAGCCTAGGACTAGCGGGAGTCGACGAGCAGTACTTC
d_call: TRBD2
v_call: TRBV5-4
j_call: TRBJ2-7
clone_size: -

cdr3_aa: CASSQNLMDWEGDNEQFF
cdr3_nt: TGTGCCAGCAGCCAAAACCTAATGGACTGGGAGGGGGACAATGAGCAGTTCTTC
d_call: -
v_call: TRBV4-2
j_call: TRBJ2-1
clone_size: once

cdr3_aa: CASSPAPPAGAQGNEQFF
cdr3_nt: TGTGCCAGCAGCCCTGCTCCCCCTGCCGGAGCCCAAGGGAATGAGCAGTTCTTC
d_call: -
v_call: TRBV9
j_call: TRBJ2-1
clone_size: -

cdr3_aa: CASSLEAGGWEQYF
cdr3_nt: TGTGCCAGCAGCTTAGAGGCGGGAGGGTGGGAGCAGTACTTC
d_call: TRBD2
v_call: TRBV13
j_call: TRBJ2-7
clone_size: -

cdr3_aa: CAWKGASRDREQYF
cdr3_nt: TGTGCCTGGAAGGGTGCCTCTAGGGATCGCGAGCAGTACTTC
d_call: -
v_call: TRBV30
j_call: TRBJ2-7
clone_size: -

cdr3_aa: CASKLLADHRSEQFF
cdr3_nt: TGTGCCAGCAAGTTACTAGCGGACCATCGCAGTGAGCAGTTCTTC
d_call: TRBD2
v_call: TRBV7-6
j_call: TRBJ2-1
clone_size: -

cdr3_aa: CASSLGRATLGEQYF
cdr3_nt: TGTGCCAGCAGTTTAGGCAGGGCAACGCTGGGCGAGCAGTACTTC
d_call: -
v_call: TRBV27
j_call: TRBJ2-7
clone_size: once

cdr3_aa: CASSFVRGQPQHF
cdr3_nt: TGTGCCAGCAGCTTCGTTCGTGGGCAGCCCCAGCATTTT
d_call: -
v_call: TRBV7-9
j_call: TRBJ1-5
clone_size: -

cdr3_aa: CASSLGPGDYEQYF
cdr3_nt: TGTGCCAGCAGCTTAGGACCAGGCGACTACGAGCAGTACTTC
d_call: -
v_call: TRBV5-6
j_call: TRBJ2-7
clone_size: -

cdr3_aa: CASSSRTWDLETQYF
cdr3_nt: TGTGCCAGCAGTTCCAGGACATGGGACCTCGAGACCCAGTACTTC
d_call: -
v_call: TRBV27
j_call: TRBJ2-5
clone_size: -

cdr3_aa: CASSVEGTSSYEQYF
cdr3_nt: TGTGCCAGCAGCGTTGAGGGCACCAGCTCCTACGAGCAGTACTTC
d_call: -
v_call: TRBV9
j_call: TRBJ2-7
clone_size: -

cdr3_aa: CASTEGNTGELFF
cdr3_nt: TGTGCCAGCACCGAAGGTAACACCGGGGAGCTGTTTTTT
d_call: -
v_call: TRBV6-6
j_call: TRBJ2-2
clone_size: -

cdr3_aa: CASSPGGQGADTQYF
cdr3_nt: TGCGCCAGCAGCCCGGGAGGACAGGGGGCAGATACGCAGTATTTT
d_call: TRBD1
v_call: TRBV5-1
j_call: TRBJ2-3
clone_size: -

cdr3_aa: CAISDPGVGGETQYF
cdr3_nt: TGTGCCATCAGTGACCCCGGTGTGGGAGGGGAGACCCAGTACTTC
d_call: TRBD2
v_call: TRBV10-3
j_call: TRBJ2-5
clone_size: -

cdr3_aa: CASSAPTAGVGYNEQFF
cdr3_nt: TGCGCCAGCAGCGCCCCCACAGCGGGAGTGGGTTACAATGAGCAGTTCTTC
d_call: TRBD2
v_call: TRBV5-1
j_call: TRBJ2-1
clone_size: -

cdr3_aa: CASTPGGTNYGYTF
cdr3_nt: TGTGCCAGCACCCCAGGGGGCACCAACTATGGCTACACCTTC
d_call: TRBD1
v_call: TRBV11-2
j_call: TRBJ1-2
clone_size: -

cdr3_aa: CSVEESRPGANVLTF
cdr3_nt: TGCAGCGTTGAAGAAAGCCGGCCTGGGGCCAACGTCCTGACTTTC
d_call: -
v_call: TRBV29-1
j_call: TRBJ2-6
clone_size: -

cdr3_aa: CASKIPGTGPDGYTF
cdr3_nt: TGTGCCAGCAAGATCCCCGGGACAGGGCCGGATGGCTACACCTTC
d_call: TRBD1
v_call: TRBV11-2
j_call: TRBJ1-2
clone_size: -

cdr3_aa: CATFDLLSGNTIYF
cdr3_nt: TGTGCCACCTTCGACCTCCTCTCTGGAAACACCATATATTTT
d_call: -
v_call: TRBV6-6
j_call: TRBJ1-3
clone_size: -

cdr3_aa: CASSPTGQGAYEQYF
cdr3_nt: TGCGCCAGCAGCCCGACCGGACAGGGGGCCTACGAGCAGTACTTC
d_call: TRBD1
v_call: TRBV5-1
j_call: TRBJ2-7
clone_size: -

cdr3_aa: CASSEGREKLFF
cdr3_nt: TGCGCCAGCAGTGAAGGGCGCGAAAAACTGTTTTTT
d_call: -
v_call: TRBV10-2
j_call: TRBJ1-4
clone_size: -

cdr3_aa: CASSQTGDYEQYF
cdr3_nt: TGTGCCAGCAGCCAGACAGGGGACTACGAGCAGTACTTC
d_call: TRBD1
v_call: TRBV13
j_call: TRBJ2-7
clone_size: once

cdr3_aa: CASSEGGELFF
cdr3_nt: TGTGCCAGCAGCGAGGGCGGGGAGCTGTTTTTT
d_call: -
v_call: TRBV9
j_call: TRBJ2-2
clone_size: -

cdr3_aa: CASYRGGQTYEQYF
cdr3_nt: TGTGCCTCCTACAGGGGTGGGCAAACCTACGAGCAGTACTTC
d_call: TRBD1
v_call: TRBV10-3
j_call: TRBJ2-7
clone_size: -

cdr3_aa: CATFQGRRTNYEQYF
cdr3_nt: TGTGCCACCTTTCAGGGACGGAGGACAAACTACGAGCAGTACTTC
d_call: -
v_call: TRBV2
j_call: TRBJ2-7
clone_size: -

cdr3_aa: CASSSGDGYTF
cdr3_nt: TGTGCCAGCAGTTCAGGGGACGGCTACACCTTC
d_call: -
v_call: TRBV28
j_call: TRBJ1-2
clone_size: -

cdr3_aa: CASSYESYSTDTQYF
cdr3_nt: TGTGCCAGCAGTTACGAGAGTTATAGTACAGATACGCAGTATTTT
d_call: -
v_call: TRBV6-5
j_call: TRBJ2-3
clone_size: -

cdr3_aa: CATSRDEQYF
cdr3_nt: TGTGCCACCTCCCGAGACGAGCAGTACTTC
d_call: -
v_call: TRBV28
j_call: TRBJ2-7
clone_size: -

cdr3_aa: CASSHTGVEQFF
cdr3_nt: TGTGCCAGCAGCCATACAGGGGTAGAGCAGTTCTTC
d_call: TRBD1
v_call: TRBV11-2
j_call: TRBJ2-1
clone_size: -